These 5 T cell receptor beta chains were all obtained from the same sample, sequenced in a study of monozygotic twins with cystic fibrosis. TCRdb's copy holds only in-frame clones and misses some; the assay was immunoSEQ multiplex PCR. The sample has under 30,000 clones; 95% to 97% are singletons. The sequencing input was blood. The receptors shown here come from a girl aged 2-10 years with cystic fibrosis.

V usage is TRBV9 and J usage is TRBJ2-1, with 7 bases fitting TRBD1. Germline V CDR1 and CDR2: SGDLS, YYNGEE. This CDR3 has 19 amino acids. Losses at the gene ends were 4 bases for V and 3 bases for J; bases not matched to a gene: 19. The CDR3 nucleotides are TGTGCCAGCAGCCCCCGGTCGCGGTTTTGGGGACAGCACTACAATGAGCAGTTCTTC. Its translation is CASSPRSRFWGQHYNEQFF.

The chain links TRBV18 to TRBJ1-2; a possible D gene is TRBD1 (6 bases). This CDR3 has 12 amino acids. CDR1 KGHSH and CDR2 LQKENI come from the germline V gene. Trimming stripped 8 bases from V and 2 bases from J, with 9 bases between. CDR3 sequence (DNA): TGTGCCAGCACAGGGAGGAACTATGGCTACACCTTC. Amino acid sequence: CASTGRNYGYTF.

V and J are TRBV7-8 and TRBJ1-3, with D unresolved. The CDR3 contains 13 residues. Germline CDR1 is SGHVS and CDR2 is FQNEAQ. V lost 2 bases and J lost 4, with 6 bases in between. The CDR3 DNA follows: TGTGCCAGCAGCTTATCCAGCGGAAACACCATATATTTT. Protein: CASSLSSGNTIYF. Combining the CDR3 with reference TRBV7-8 and TRBJ1-3 gives the whole variable domain GAGVSQSPRYKVAKRGQDVALRCDPISGHVSLFWYQQALGQGPEFLTYFQNEAQLDKSGLPSDRFFAERPEGSVSTLKIQRTQQEDSAVYLCASSLSSGNTIYFGEGSWLTVV.

The chain employs TRBV5-1 and TRBJ2-2; D might be TRBD2 (6 bases). Germline values: CDR1 SGHRS, CDR2 YFSETQ. CDR3 length: 13 residues. DNA for the CDR3: TGCGCGAGCGGGCCCGGGGCGACCGGGGAGCTGTTTTTT. Encoded protein: CASGPGATGELFF.

The chain carries TRBV7-6 and TRBJ2-1; D ambiguous. Per the germline V gene, CDR1 is SGHVS and CDR2 is FNYEAQ. Trimming stripped 4 bases from V and 9 bases from J, with 19 bases between. This CDR3 has 15 amino acids. The CDR3 coding sequence is TGTGCCAGCAGCTCCCCCCCCATCAATGTGGGTGAGCAGTTCTTC. It codes for CASSSPPINVGEQFF.